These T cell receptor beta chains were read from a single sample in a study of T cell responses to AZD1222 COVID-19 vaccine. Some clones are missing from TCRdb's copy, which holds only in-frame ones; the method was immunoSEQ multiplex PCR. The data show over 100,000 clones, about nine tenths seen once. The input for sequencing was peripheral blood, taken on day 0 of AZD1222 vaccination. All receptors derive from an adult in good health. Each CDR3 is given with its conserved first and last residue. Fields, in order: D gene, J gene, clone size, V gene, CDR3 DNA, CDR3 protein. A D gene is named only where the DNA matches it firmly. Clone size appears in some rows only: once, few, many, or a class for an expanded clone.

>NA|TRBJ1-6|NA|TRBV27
TGTGCCAGCAGACCTTCTCACCTCAATTCACCCCTCCACTTT
CASRPSHLNSPLHF
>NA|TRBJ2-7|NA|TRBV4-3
TGCGCCAGCAGCCAAGTCCGACAGGACTACGAGCAGTACTTC
CASSQVRQDYEQYF
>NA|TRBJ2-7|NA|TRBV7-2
TGTGCCAGCAGCCCCCGGGACGCCTCCTACGAGCAGTACTTC
CASSPRDASYEQYF
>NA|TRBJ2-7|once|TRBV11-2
TGTGCCAGCAGCTTCACAGGGAGAAATTACGAGCAGTACTTC
CASSFTGRNYEQYF
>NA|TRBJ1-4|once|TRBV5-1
TGCGCCAGCAAACCGGGACTAGAGATTAGAGGAAAACTGTTTTTT
CASKPGLEIRGKLFF
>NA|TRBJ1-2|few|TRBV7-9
TGTGCCAGCAGCTTGTTAGATGGGGATGGCTACACCTTC
CASSLLDGDGYTF
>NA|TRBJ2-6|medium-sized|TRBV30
TGTGCCTGGAGCTGGACGGGAATCTCTGGGGCCAACGTCCTGACTTTC
CAWSWTGISGANVLTF
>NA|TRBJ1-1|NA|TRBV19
TGTGCCAGTAAAGTTGAGGACAGTCTTCTAGCTGAAGCTTTCTTT
CASKVEDSLLAEAFF
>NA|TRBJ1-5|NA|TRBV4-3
TGCGCCAGCAGCCAAGACTTGGGCCATAGCAATCAGCCCCAGCATTTT
CASSQDLGHSNQPQHF
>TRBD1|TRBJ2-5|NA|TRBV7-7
TGTGCTAGCAGCTTTACAGGGGATGGGGAGACCCAGTACTTC
CASSFTGDGETQYF
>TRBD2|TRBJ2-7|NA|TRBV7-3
TGTGCCAGCAGCTTAACTGGCGGGGGAGGGGAGCAGTACTTC
CASSLTGGGGEQYF
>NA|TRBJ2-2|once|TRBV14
TGTGCCAGCAGCCAAGAAGGGACACTGACAGGTACCGGGGAGCTGTTTTTT
CASSQEGTLTGTGELFF
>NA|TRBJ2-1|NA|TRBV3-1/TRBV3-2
TGTGCCAGCAGCCCCGACGGGGGGCTTTCCTACAATGAGCAGTTCTTC
CASSPDGGLSYNEQFF
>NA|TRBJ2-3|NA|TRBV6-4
TGTGCCAGCAGTGACGGCGGTGGCACAGATACGCAGTATTTT
CASSDGGGTDTQYF
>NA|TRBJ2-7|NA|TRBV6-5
TGTGCCAGCACCCAAGGGGGCTACGAGCAGTACTTC
CASTQGGYEQYF
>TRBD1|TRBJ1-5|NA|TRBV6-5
TGTGCCAGCAGAGAGACGGACAGGGGCAATCAGCCCCAGCATTTT
CASRETDRGNQPQHF
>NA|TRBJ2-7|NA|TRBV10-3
TGTGCCACCCTACCCACCGGGACACACTACGAGCAGTACTTC
CATLPTGTHYEQYF
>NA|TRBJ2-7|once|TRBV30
TGTGCCTGGGAACTAGGGTACGAGCAGTACTTC
CAWELGYEQYF
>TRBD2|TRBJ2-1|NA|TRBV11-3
TGTGCCAGCAGCCTGGGGGGAGGGCAGGGATTTCGCAATGAGCAGTTCTTC
CASSLGGGQGFRNEQFF
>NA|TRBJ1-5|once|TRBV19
TGTGCCAGTAGTATCTTCTCTCCGTGGGGTCGGAATCAGCCCCAGCATTTT
CASSIFSPWGRNQPQHF
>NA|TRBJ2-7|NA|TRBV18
TGTGCCAGCTCACCAAATAGGGTACACTCCTACGAGCAGTACTTC
CASSPNRVHSYEQYF
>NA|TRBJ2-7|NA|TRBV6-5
TGTGCCAGCAGTACAGGGCCCACCTACGAGCAGTACTTC
CASSTGPTYEQYF
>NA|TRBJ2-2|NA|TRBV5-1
TGCGCCAGCAGTTCAGCAGCTGCTCCCACCGGGGAGCTGTTTTTT
CASSSAAAPTGELFF
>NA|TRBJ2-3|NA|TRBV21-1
TGTGCCAGCAGCACCCAGGGGGGCTCCACAGATACGCAGTATTTT
CASSTQGGSTDTQYF
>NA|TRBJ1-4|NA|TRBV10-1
TGCGCCAGCAGTGTCGATCCGTCGGTGTTACGGGAAAAACTGTTTTTT
CASSVDPSVLREKLFF
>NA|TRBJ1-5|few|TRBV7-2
TGTGCCAGCAGCCGGACAGCGTTCAGACAGCCCCAGCATTTT
CASSRTAFRQPQHF
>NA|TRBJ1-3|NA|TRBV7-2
TGTGCCAGCAGCTCTAGTCGGGGAAACACCATATATTTT
CASSSSRGNTIYF
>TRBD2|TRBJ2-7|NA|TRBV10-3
TGTGCCATCAGCGGGACTAGCGGGGCCTGGTTGGAGCAGTACTTC
CAISGTSGAWLEQYF
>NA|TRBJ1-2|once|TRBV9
TGTGCCAGCAGCGTAGTTTCAGGTCCGGAAGGCTACACCTTC
CASSVVSGPEGYTF
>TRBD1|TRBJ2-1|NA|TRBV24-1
TGTGCCACCAGTGATTCAGGCTCGGGACAGGGGCCGAGTGAGCAGTTCTTC
CATSDSGSGQGPSEQFF
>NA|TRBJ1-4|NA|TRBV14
TGTGCCAGCAGCCAAGACGGCCAGCTTCCCACAACTAATGAAAAACTGTTTTTT
CASSQDGQLPTTNEKLFF
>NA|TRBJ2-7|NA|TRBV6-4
TGTGCCAGCAGCCCCGGGGTCGGGGCCTACGAGCAGTACTTC
CASSPGVGAYEQYF
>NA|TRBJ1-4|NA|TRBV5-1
TGCGCCAGCAAGGGGGGAATGGGGGAAAAACTGTTTTTT
CASKGGMGEKLFF
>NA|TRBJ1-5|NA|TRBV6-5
TGTGCCAGCAGTCCTCTTGGGGGTCAGCCCCAGCATTTT
CASSPLGGQPQHF
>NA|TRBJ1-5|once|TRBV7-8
TGTGCCAGCAGCTTAGAGCCGGGGAGGAGAAGTCAGCCCCAGCATTTT
CASSLEPGRRSQPQHF
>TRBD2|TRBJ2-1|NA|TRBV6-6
TGTGCCAGCAGCTCTAGGGGACTAGCGGGGGACAATGAGCAGTTCTTC
CASSSRGLAGDNEQFF
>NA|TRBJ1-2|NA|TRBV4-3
TGCGCCAGCAGCCATAGCGGGACGGACTATGGCTACACCTTC
CASSHSGTDYGYTF
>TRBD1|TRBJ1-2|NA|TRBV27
TGTGCCAGCAGTCCCCGGGACAGCACTAACTATGGCTACACCTTC
CASSPRDSTNYGYTF
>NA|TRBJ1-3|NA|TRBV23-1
TGCGCCAGCAGTCAATCGAAGCTAGGGACGCCAAACACCATATATTTT
CASSQSKLGTPNTIYF
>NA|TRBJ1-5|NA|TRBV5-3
TGTGCCAGAAGCTTACACTGCCGAATGACCAGCAATCAGCCCCAGCATTTT
CARSLHCRMTSNQPQHF
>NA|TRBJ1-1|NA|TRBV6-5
TGTGCCAGCAGCCCAGTAAAAGGGGGGACTGAAGCTTTCTTT
CASSPVKGGTEAFF
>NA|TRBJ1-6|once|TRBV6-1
TGTGCCAGCAGTGAACTTACCTTGGGAGGACAGTCACCCCTCCACTTT
CASSELTLGGQSPLHF
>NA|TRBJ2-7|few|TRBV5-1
TGCGCCAGCAGCCAGGGAGCAACCTACGAGCAGTACTTC
CASSQGATYEQYF
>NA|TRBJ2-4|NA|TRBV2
TGTGCCAGCAGTGAAGATGTTTTAGCCAAAAACATTCAGTACTTC
CASSEDVLAKNIQYF
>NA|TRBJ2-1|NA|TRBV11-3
TGTGCCAGCAGCTCGACCACAGGGTGGGTAGAGGGTGAGCAGTTCTTC
CASSSTTGWVEGEQFF
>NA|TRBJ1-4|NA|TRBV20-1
TGCAGTGCTAGTCTTCCGACGGGTGAAAAACTGTTTTTT
CSASLPTGEKLFF
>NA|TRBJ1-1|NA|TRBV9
TGTGCCAGCAGTCAGGGACGGGGGAACACTGAAGCTTTCTTT
CASSQGRGNTEAFF
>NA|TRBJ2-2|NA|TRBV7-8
TGTGCCAGCAGCTTAATGCTCCGGACAAGAGGGGACACCGGGGAGCTGTTTTTT
CASSLMLRTRGDTGELFF
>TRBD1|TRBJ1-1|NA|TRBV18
TGTGCCAGCTTTAACATAGGACAGGGGAGGGCGGAAGCTTTCTTT
CASFNIGQGRAEAFF
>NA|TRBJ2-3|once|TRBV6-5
TGTGCCAGCAGTTACTTTAAGGGGAATACAGATACGCAGTATTTT
CASSYFKGNTDTQYF
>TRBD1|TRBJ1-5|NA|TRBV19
TGTGCCAGTGCTGAGGAGGGACAGGGGCGACAGCCCCAGCATTTT
CASAEEGQGRQPQHF
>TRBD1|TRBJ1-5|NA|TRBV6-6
TGTGCCAGCAATTCGGGGGACAGGGGGCCTCAGCCCCAGCATTTT
CASNSGDRGPQPQHF
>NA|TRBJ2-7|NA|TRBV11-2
TGTGCCAGCAACTTACAGGGTCGGGAGGAGCAGTACTTC
CASNLQGREEQYF
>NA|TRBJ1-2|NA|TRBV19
TGTGCCAGTAATGACCCGGGCGGTGGCTACACCTTC
CASNDPGGGYTF
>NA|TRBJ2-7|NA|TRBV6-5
TGTGCCAGCAGTTACTCTAGCGGAAAATCCTACGAGCAGTACTTC
CASSYSSGKSYEQYF